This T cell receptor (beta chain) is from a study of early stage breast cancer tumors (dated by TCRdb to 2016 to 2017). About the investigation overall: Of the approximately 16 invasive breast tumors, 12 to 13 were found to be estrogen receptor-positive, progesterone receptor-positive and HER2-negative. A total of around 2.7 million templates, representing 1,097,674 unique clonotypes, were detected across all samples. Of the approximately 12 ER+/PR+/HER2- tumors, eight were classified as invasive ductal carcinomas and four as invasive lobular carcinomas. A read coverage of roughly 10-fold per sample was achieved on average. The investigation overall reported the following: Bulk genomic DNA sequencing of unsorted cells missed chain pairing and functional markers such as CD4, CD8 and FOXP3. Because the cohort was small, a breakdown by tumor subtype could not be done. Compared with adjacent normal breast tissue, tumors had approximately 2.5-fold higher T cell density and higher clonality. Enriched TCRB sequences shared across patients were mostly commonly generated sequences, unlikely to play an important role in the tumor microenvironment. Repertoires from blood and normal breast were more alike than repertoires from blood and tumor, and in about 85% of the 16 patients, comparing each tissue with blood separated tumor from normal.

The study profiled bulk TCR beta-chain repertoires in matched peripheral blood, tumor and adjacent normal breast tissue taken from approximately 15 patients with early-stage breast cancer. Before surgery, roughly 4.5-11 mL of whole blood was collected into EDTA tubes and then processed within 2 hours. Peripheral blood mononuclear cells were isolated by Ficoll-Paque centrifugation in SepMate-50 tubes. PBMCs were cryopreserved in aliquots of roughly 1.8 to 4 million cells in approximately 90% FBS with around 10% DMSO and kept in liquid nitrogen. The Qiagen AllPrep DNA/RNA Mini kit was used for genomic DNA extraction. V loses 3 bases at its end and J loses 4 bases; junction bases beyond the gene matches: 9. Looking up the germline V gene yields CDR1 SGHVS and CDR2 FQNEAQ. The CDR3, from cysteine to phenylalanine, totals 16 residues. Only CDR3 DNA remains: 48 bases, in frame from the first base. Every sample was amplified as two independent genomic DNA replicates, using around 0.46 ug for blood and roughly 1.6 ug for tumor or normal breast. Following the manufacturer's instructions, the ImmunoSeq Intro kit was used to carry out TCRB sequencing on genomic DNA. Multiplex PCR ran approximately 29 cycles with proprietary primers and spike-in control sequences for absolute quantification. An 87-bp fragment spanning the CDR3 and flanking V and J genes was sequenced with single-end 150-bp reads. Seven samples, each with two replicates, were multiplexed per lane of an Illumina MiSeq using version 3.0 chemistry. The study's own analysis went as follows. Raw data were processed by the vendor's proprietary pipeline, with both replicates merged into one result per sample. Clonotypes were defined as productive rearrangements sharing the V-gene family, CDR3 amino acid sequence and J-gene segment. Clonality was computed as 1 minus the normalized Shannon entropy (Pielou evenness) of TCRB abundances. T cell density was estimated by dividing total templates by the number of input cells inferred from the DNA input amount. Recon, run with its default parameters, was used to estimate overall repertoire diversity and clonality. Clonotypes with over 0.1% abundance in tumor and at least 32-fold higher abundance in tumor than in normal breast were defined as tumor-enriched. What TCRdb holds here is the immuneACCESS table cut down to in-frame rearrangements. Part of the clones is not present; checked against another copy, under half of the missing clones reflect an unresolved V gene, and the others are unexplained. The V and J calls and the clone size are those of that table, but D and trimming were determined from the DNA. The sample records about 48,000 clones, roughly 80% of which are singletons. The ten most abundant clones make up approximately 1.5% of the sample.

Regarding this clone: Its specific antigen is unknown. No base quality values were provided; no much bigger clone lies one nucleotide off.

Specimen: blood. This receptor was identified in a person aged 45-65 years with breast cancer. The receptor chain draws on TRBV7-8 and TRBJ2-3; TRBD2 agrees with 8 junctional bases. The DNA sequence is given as TGTGCCAGCAGCTTGGGACCCGAGCGGGGGTCAGATACGCAGTATTTT. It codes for CASSLGPERGSDTQYF.